The clone carrying this TCR beta chain was seen more than once but under ten times. Its antigen is as yet unknown. This entry belongs to a study of PD-L1 blockade in urothelial cancer. Looking at the study overall: Across blood samples, T cells had a median count of roughly 140,000.

Germline values: CDR1 LNHDA, CDR2 SQIVND (reference sequence). V gave up 8 bases and J gave up 8 bases; unmatched junction bases: 8. The CDR3 has 12 amino acids. General study points: Durable benefit accompanied greater 3-week expansion of tumor-associated blood clones.

Synthetic TCR analog templates were spiked into each PCR. This table comes from immunoSEQ multiplex PCR, and its TCRdb copy is limited to in-frame clones, with some not included. The top ten hold around 3.3% of the sample, which has 24,000 or so clones, roughly 89% seen once. This rearrangement joins TRBV19 to TRBJ1-2, with 7 bases that match TRBD1. The input for sequencing was PBMCs, taken around atezolizumab (anti-PD-L1) treatment. The TCR sequence derives from a man aged 50-60 years with urothelial cancer. CDR3 loop: CASWTGSTGYTF. CDR3 DNA sequence: TGTGCCAGTTGGACAGGATCTACCGGCTACACCTTC.